The clone carrying this T cell receptor beta chain was detected only a few times. Its cognate antigen is unknown. The sample is drawn from a study of T cell repertoires in cytomegalovirus infection. TCRdb processed the reads anew with MiXCR; each CDR3 protein has one entry. The sample records about 330,000 distinct CDR3 sequences, just under 35% being singletons. The CDR3 sequence is 17 residues long. Germline CDR1 is SGHTA and CDR2 is FQGNSA. J lost 4 bases, V lost 5 bases, and 14 bases had no gene match. The material sequenced was cultured PBMCs, taken from culture after CMV antigen stimulation. The J gene is TRBJ1-2, the V gene TRBV7-2; 9 bases align to TRBD1. The source of this sequence is a human donor in good health (CMV status not recorded). Some clones in this sample may be carry-over from other donors' samples. The CDR3, as DNA: TGTGCCAGCAGCCCCGTCGGACAGGGGTTTGGTGGCTATGGCTACACCTTC. It yields the protein CASSPVGQGFGGYGYTF.